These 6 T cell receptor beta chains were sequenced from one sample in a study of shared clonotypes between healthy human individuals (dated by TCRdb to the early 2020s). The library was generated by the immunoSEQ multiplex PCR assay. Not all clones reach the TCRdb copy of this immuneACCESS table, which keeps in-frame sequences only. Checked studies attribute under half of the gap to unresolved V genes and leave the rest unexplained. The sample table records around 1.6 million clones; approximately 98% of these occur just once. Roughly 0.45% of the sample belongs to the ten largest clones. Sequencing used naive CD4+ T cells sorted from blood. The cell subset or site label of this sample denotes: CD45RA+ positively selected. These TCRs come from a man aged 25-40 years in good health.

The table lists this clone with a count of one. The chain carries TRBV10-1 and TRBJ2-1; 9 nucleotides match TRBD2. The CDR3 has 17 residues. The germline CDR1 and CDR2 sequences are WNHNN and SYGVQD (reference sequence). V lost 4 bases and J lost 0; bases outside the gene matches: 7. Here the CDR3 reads CASSGSGRTYSYNEQFF. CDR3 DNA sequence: TGCGCCAGCAGTGGTAGCGGGAGAACGTACTCCTACAATGAGCAGTTCTTC.

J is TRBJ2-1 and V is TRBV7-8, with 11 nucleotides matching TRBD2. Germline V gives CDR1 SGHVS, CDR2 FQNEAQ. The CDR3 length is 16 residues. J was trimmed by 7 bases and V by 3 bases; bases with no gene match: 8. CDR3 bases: TGTGCCAGCAGCTTCGCACTAGCGGGAGAGGCTAATGAGCAGTTCTTC. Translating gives CASSFALAGEANEQFF.

DNA of the CDR3: TGTGCCAGCAGCAATACATGGGGGACAGACTCCTACGAGCAGTACTTC. Translated: CASSNTWGTDSYEQYF. The J gene is TRBJ2-7, the V gene TRBV28; 7 bases fit TRBD1. The CDR3 runs to 16 residues. Germline CDR1 MDHEN, CDR2 SYDVKM. V dropped 6 bases and J dropped 0; count of bases not matched to a gene: 11.

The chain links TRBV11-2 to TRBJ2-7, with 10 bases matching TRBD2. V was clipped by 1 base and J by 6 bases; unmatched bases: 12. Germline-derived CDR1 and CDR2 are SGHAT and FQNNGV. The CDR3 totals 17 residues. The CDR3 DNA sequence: TGTGCCAGCAGCTTAGTTCGAGCGGGAGGGCCCCATCGCGAGCAGTACTTC. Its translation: CASSLVRAGGPHREQYF.

CDR3 amino acids: CARSLADDKYSNQPQHF. The CDR3 nucleotides read TGTGCCAGAAGCTTGGCCGACGATAAGTATAGCAATCAGCCCCAGCATTTT. The chain has TRBV5-3 and TRBJ1-5, with D hard to call. TRBV5-3 is filed as an ORF, its function uncertain. This CDR3 has 17 residues. Trimming shortened V by 0 bases and J by 0 bases, and 13 bases separated the two germline ends.

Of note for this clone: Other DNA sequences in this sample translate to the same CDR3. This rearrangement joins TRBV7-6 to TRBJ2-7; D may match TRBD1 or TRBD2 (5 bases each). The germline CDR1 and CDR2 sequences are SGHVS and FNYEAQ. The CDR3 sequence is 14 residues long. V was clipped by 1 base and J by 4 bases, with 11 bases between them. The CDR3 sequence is CASSLEEGTYEQYF. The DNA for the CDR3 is TGTGCCAGCAGCTTAGAAGAGGGGACGTACGAGCAGTACTTC.